The entry below describes one T cell receptor beta chain. Generated by immunoSEQ multiplex PCR, the TCRdb table keeps only in-frame clones and is missing some. The table includes 100,000 to 150,000 clones, about nine tenths detected once. The data were obtained in a study of T cell responses to AZD1222 COVID-19 vaccine. Germline V lookup: CDR1 MDHEN, CDR2 SYDVKM. Trimming removed 4 bases from V and 1 base from J; junction bases left unmatched: 2. The CDR3 is 15 amino acids. The source of this sequence is an adult in good health. V usage is TRBV28 and J usage is TRBJ1-2; 11 bases agree with TRBD1. The source material was peripheral blood, sampled on day 0 of AZD1222 vaccination. CDR3 sequence reads: CASSSGQGVNYGYTF. CDR3 DNA: TGTGCCAGCAGTTCGGGACAGGGGGTTAACTATGGCTACACCTTC.